This TCR beta chain came from a study of T cell repertoires in cytomegalovirus infection. About the study: Researchers turned to recently identified HLA-C-restricted CMV epitopes as well as well-studied HLA-B-restricted ones.

Study findings and constraints: The response measured ex vivo was dominated by TCR beta clonotypes (HLA-C-restricted and CMV-specific). Summed frequency of public TCR beta families distinguished CMV carriers with the relevant HLA.

Using its own MiXCR run on the reads, TCRdb lists one record per CDR3 protein. The table shows some 700,000 distinct CDR3 sequences, with roughly 30% occurring only once. V gave up 4 bases and J gave up 6 bases, with 15 bases separating them. CDR1 DFQATT and CDR2 SNEGSKA come from the germline V gene (reference sequence). The CDR3 runs 13 residues. On this clonotype: Its antigen is currently unknown.

The material sequenced was cultured PBMCs, taken from culture after CMV antigen stimulation. This TCR was sampled from a human donor in good health (CMV status not recorded). Some clones in this sample may be carry-over from other donors' samples. The V gene is TRBV20-1, the J gene TRBJ1-2; a possible D gene is TRBD1 (5 bases). The CDR3 protein is CSAKWPGWDGYTF. The CDR3 DNA sequence: TGCAGTGCTAAATGGCCAGGGTGGGATGGCTACACCTTC.